This TCR beta chain was captured in a study of OX40 agonist ivuxolimab in advanced cancers. The CDR3 consists of 14 residues. CDR1 and CDR2 (germline): SGHTA, FQGNSA. V was cut by 2 bases and J by 4 bases, with 9 bases left in between. In its sample, this clone was seen once. Only in-frame clones appear in the TCRdb table, and some are missing; sequencing was by immunoSEQ multiplex PCR. This table has around 95,000 clones, approximately 89% appearing once. The receptor's source is an adult with an advanced solid tumor such as melanoma, head and neck, liver or kidney cancer. The sequenced sample was CD4+ or CD8+ T cells sorted from blood, obtained in a trial of the OX40 agonist ivuxolimab. V gene TRBV7-2 combines with J gene TRBJ2-1; perhaps TRBD1 as D (5 bases). This CDR3 is CASSLMRQYNEQFF. The CDR3 DNA reads as TGTGCCAGCAGCTTAATGAGACAGTACAATGAGCAGTTCTTC.